This entry lists 20 T cell receptor beta chains sequenced from one sample in a study of blood T cells in healthy people across ages. Then a second PCR, running about 6 to 12 cycles, was carried out with a sample-barcoded 5' primer and a J-beta primer mix. TCRdb reprocessed the 5' RACE reads via MiXCR and lists one record per CDR3 protein. Among about 680,000 distinct CDR3 sequences listed, approximately 50% were seen once. The sample consisted of blood. These receptors all stem from a woman aged 60-75 years in good health.

This clonotype was observed a handful of times. V is TRBV5-1 and J is TRBJ1-1, with unresolved D. CDR3 length equals 14 residues. Germline assignment: CDR1 SGHRS and CDR2 YFSETQ. V was shortened by 2 bases and J by 1 base, with 9 bases between the two germline ends. The CDR3 region has the DNA TGCGCCAGCAGCTTAATGGACGAGAACACTGAAGCTTTCTTT. Protein product: CASSLMDENTEAFF.

This clonotype was seen many times. The chain carries TRBV25-1 and TRBJ2-1; D unclear. V gave up 2 bases and J gave up 7 bases, with 3 bases separating them. The length of the CDR3 is 11 residues. CDR1 is MGHDK, CDR2 SYGVNS, per germline. The CDR3 here is CASSEVNEQFF. Written as DNA, the CDR3 is TGTGCCAGCAGTGAAGTTAATGAGCAGTTCTTC.

This chain connects TRBV20-1 to TRBJ2-1, with TRBD2 matching over 10 bases. The J call may be incorrect, as the DNA end agrees better with TRBJ2-7. In germline, CDR1 is DFQATT, CDR2 SNEGSKA (reference sequence). The CDR3 totals 17 residues. Here the CDR3 reads CSAYPQREGLSYNEQYF. The CDR3 nucleotides are TGCAGTGCTTATCCTCAGCGGGAGGGCCTCTCCTACAATGAGCAGTACTTC.

The V call is TRBV19, the J call TRBJ2-7, with D perhaps TRBD1 (7 bases). Germline CDR1 LNHDA, CDR2 SQIVND (reference sequence). The CDR3 spans 15 residues. Trimming stripped 6 bases from V and 7 bases from J, with 22 bases between. The CDR3 here is CASRGTKQGRNEQYF. CDR3 coding DNA: TGTGCCAGTAGGGGGACCAAACAGGGGAGGAATGAGCAGTACTTC. The full variable domain, with the rest looked up from reference TRBV19 and TRBJ2-7, is DGGITQSPKYLFRKEGQNVTLSCEQNLNHDAMYWYRQDPGQGLRLIYYSQIVNDFQKGDIAEGYSVSREKKESFPLTVTSAQKNPTAFYLCASRGTKQGRNEQYFGPGTRLTVT.

V usage is TRBV20-1 and J usage is TRBJ1-4; D might be TRBD1 (6 bases). Trimming left V 6 bases short and J 7 bases short, with 12 bases between. This CDR3 has 12 amino acids. Germline loops: CDR1 DFQATT, CDR2 SNEGSKA (reference sequence). The CDR3 spells CSASTGFEKLFF. DNA for the CDR3: TGCAGTGCCTCCACAGGGTTTGAAAAACTGTTTTTT.

The chain couples TRBV5-5 to TRBJ2-7; D call uncertain. CDR1 SGHKS and CDR2 YYEKEE come from the germline V gene (reference sequence). V dropped 7 bases and J dropped 1 base, with 15 bases sitting between them. This CDR3 comprises 14 residues. CDR3 DNA sequence: TGTGCCAGCGTGGTTGGGATAAATTCCTACGAGCAGTACTTC. Encoded protein: CASVVGINSYEQYF.

The chain employs TRBV7-3 and TRBJ2-1; D unclear. Trimming took 1 base from V and 7 from J, leaving 14 bases between them. Germline lookup yields CDR1 SGHTA and CDR2 FQGTGA. CDR3 length: 15 amino acids. The CDR3 DNA reads TGTGCCAGCAGCTTAAGTCTAGTCCTGGAGAATGAGCAGTTCTTC. Amino acid sequence: CASSLSLVLENEQFF.

There are a few counts of this clonotype. The chain recombines TRBV6-5 with TRBJ1-1, with D tentatively TRBD1 (5 bases). The CDR3 is 14 amino acids. The V gene's germline CDR1 is MNHEY and CDR2 SVGAGI. The V and J ends lost 2 bases and 4 bases respectively, with 11 bases between them. CDR3 protein: CASSYGGGPTEAFF. Written as DNA, the CDR3 is TGTGCCAGCAGTTACGGGGGGGGACCCACTGAAGCTTTCTTT.

V usage is TRBV18 and J usage is TRBJ1-2; 10 bases align to TRBD1. This CDR3 is built from 13 residues. The J segment lost 7 bases and the V segment lost 3 bases, leaving 2 bases of the junction unmatched. The germline V gene encodes CDR1 KGHSH and CDR2 LQKENI. The CDR3 DNA reads as TGTGCCAGCTCACCGACAGGGGGCAGTGGCTACACCTTC. It codes for CASSPTGGSGYTF.

V gene TRBV20-1 combines with J gene TRBJ2-1; 12 nucleotides line up with TRBD2. The CDR3 length is 16 residues. Germline CDR1 reads DFQATT; CDR2 reads SNEGSKA (reference sequence). J gave up 7 bases and V 2 bases, and 9 bases lay outside the gene matches. The CDR3 nucleotides read TGCAGTGCTAGAACCGCTAGCGGGAGGGCCGTTAATGAGCAGTTCTTC. Its protein is CSARTASGRAVNEQFF.

This chain joins TRBV5-5 and TRBJ2-7; D is ambiguous. The DNA matches TRBJ2-5 better at its end, which makes the J call doubtful. This CDR3 contains 11 residues. The germline V gene encodes CDR1 SGHKS and CDR2 YYEKEE (reference sequence). CDR3 coding DNA: TGTGCCAGCAGCTTTGTGAAGACCCAGTACTTC. Translated, it gives CASSFVKTQYF.

The V call is TRBV29-1, the J call TRBJ1-1; D unresolved. The germline V and J ends were trimmed by 4 bases and 7 bases, with 10 bases remaining between them. CDR1 is SQVTM, CDR2 ANQGSEA, per germline. This CDR3 spans 11 amino acids. CDR3 protein: CSVGHSGEAFF. CDR3 coding DNA: TGCAGCGTTGGCCACAGCGGTGAAGCTTTCTTT.

Comments on this clonotype: One end of the junction varies from germline; a read error may be responsible. This rearrangement joins TRBV27 to TRBJ2-3, with 7 bases matching TRBD2. The CDR3 is made up of 16 amino acids. Per the germline V gene, CDR1 is MNHEY and CDR2 is SMNVEV (reference sequence). The CDR3 spells CASGLFSGRVSDTQYF. The DNA of the CDR3 is TGTGCCAGCGGTTTGTTCTCAGGGAGGGTTTCAGATACGCAGTATTTT.

The DNA for the CDR3 is TGCAGTGCTCGAAAAGGGGGCGAAACAGATACGCAGTATTTT. This sequence encodes CSARKGGETDTQYF. The genes are TRBV20-1 and TRBJ2-3; TRBD1 agrees at 7 bases. V trimming: 5 bases; J trimming: 3 bases; junction bases outside the gene matches: 8. From germline, CDR1 is DFQATT and CDR2 SNEGSKA (reference sequence). The length of the CDR3 is 14 residues.

The table lists this clonotype with many counts. The rearrangement uses TRBV7-2 and TRBJ2-7; 8 bases align to TRBD1. Per the germline V gene, CDR1 is SGHTA and CDR2 is FQGNSA. The CDR3 loop spans 15 amino acids. The V gene end was trimmed by 1 base and the J gene end by 2 bases; junction bases not matched to a gene: 4. The CDR3 sequence is CASSLVSQGAYEQYF. The DNA of the CDR3 is TGTGCCAGCAGCTTAGTATCACAGGGGGCCTACGAGCAGTACTTC.

The rearrangement uses TRBV27 and TRBJ2-1; 9 bases are shared with TRBD2. The CDR3 loop spans 15 amino acids. V trimming: 5 bases; J trimming: 0 bases; junction bases outside the gene matches: 2. Germline V gives CDR1 MNHEY, CDR2 SMNVEV (reference sequence). CDR3 sequence reads: CASSMREGSYNEQFF. CDR3 sequence (DNA): TGTGCCAGCAGTATGCGGGAGGGCTCCTACAATGAGCAGTTCTTC.

This clonotype has only a few counts. The genes are TRBV20-1 and TRBJ2-7; D uncertain. Germline V gene lookup returns CDR1 DFQATT and CDR2 SNEGSKA (reference sequence). The CDR3 runs 11 residues. The germline V and J ends were trimmed by 3 bases and 4 bases, with 7 bases remaining between them. DNA for the CDR3: TGCAGTGCTAGGAAAGGATACGAGCAGTACTTC. Its protein product is CSARKGYEQYF.

This clonotype was observed a handful of times. Written as DNA, the CDR3 is TGTGCCAGCAGCTCTCCGGGACAGGCCTACGAGCAGTACTTC. Translated, it gives CASSSPGQAYEQYF. The genes are TRBV7-2 and TRBJ2-7, with 8 bases aligning to TRBD1. Germline loops: CDR1 SGHTA, CDR2 FQGNSA. V lost 4 bases to trimming and J lost 2 bases; unmatched junction nucleotides: 4. CDR3 length: 14 residues.

This clonotype was seen ten or more times. The chain employs TRBV20-1 and TRBJ2-1; D assignment may be TRBD1 or TRBD2 (6 bases each). The CDR3 length is 15 residues. With 6 bases removed from V and 1 base from J, the gap between germline ends came to 16 bases. Germline V gives CDR1 DFQATT, CDR2 SNEGSKA (reference sequence). CDR3 protein: CSAPYLGGSYNEQFF. In nucleotides, the CDR3 is TGCAGTGCCCCCTACCTAGGGGGGTCCTACAATGAGCAGTTCTTC.

The rearrangement links TRBV25-1 to TRBJ1-3; D is undetermined. Germline V gives CDR1 MGHDK, CDR2 SYGVNS. This CDR3 comprises 12 residues. Trimming shortened V by 11 bases and J by 0 bases, and 8 bases separated the two germline ends. This chain's CDR3 is CASRNSGNTIYF. In DNA form, the CDR3 reads TGTGCCTCCAGGAACTCTGGAAACACCATATATTTT.